This TCR beta chain stems from a study of OX40 agonist ivuxolimab in advanced cancers. Across the whole study: Past anti-PD-1, anti-PD-L1 or anti-CTLA-4 therapy was accepted, and 40% had received some. General study findings and limits: Averaging showed that CD8+ T cells had more expanded clones than CD4+ did.

Notes on this clone: Antigen unknown.

Method: immunoSEQ multiplex PCR; TCRdb's copy keeps in-frame clones and lacks some. The sample holds roughly 60,000 clones, about 86% seen once. This CDR3 is built from 15 residues. Looked up from germline, CDR1 is SGDLS and CDR2 is YYNGEE. The V and J ends lost 0 bases and 5 bases respectively, with 12 bases between them. The sequencing here drew on CD4+ or CD8+ T cells sorted from blood, taken in a trial of the OX40 agonist ivuxolimab. The receptor was isolated from an adult with an advanced solid tumor such as melanoma, head and neck, liver or kidney cancer. This chain connects TRBV9 to TRBJ2-1; no clear D. The CDR3 region is CASSVVGAPNNEQFF. The CDR3, as DNA: TGTGCCAGCAGCGTAGTAGGAGCTCCGAACAATGAGCAGTTCTTC.